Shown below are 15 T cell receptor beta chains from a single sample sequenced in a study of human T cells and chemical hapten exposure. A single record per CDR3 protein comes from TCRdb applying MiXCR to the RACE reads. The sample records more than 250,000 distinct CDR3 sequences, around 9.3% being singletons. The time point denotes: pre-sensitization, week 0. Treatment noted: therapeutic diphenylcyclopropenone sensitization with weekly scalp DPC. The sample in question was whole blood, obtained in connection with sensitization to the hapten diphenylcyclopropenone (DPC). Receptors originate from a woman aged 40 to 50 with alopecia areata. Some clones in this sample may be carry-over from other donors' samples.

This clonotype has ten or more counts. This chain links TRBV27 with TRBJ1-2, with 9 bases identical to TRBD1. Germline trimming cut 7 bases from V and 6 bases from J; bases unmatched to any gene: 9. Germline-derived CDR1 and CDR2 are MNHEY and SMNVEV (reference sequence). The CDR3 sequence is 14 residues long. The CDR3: CASKPFDRGDGYTF. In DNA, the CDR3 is TGTGCCAGCAAGCCCTTTGACAGGGGGGATGGCTACACCTTC.

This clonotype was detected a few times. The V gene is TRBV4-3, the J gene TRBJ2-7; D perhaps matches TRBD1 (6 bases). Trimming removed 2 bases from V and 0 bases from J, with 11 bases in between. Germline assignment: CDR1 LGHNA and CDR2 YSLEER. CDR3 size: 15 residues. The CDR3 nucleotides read TGCGCCAGCAGCCAATTCCGGGACACCTCCTACGAGCAGTACTTC. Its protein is CASSQFRDTSYEQYF.

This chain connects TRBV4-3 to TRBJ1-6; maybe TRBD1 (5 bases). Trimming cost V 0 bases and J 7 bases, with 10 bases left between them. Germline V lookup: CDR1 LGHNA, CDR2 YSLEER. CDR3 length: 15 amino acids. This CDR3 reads CASSQDHRLNSPLHF. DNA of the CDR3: TGCGCCAGCAGCCAAGACCACAGGCTCAATTCACCCCTCCACTTT.

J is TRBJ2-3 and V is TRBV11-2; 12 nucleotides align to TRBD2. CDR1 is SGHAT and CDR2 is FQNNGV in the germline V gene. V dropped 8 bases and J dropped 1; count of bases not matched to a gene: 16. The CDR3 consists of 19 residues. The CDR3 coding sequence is TGTGCCAGCTCCCAATCCTCTAGCGGGAGGGCCTTGGGCACAGATACGCAGTATTTT. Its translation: CASSQSSSGRALGTDTQYF.

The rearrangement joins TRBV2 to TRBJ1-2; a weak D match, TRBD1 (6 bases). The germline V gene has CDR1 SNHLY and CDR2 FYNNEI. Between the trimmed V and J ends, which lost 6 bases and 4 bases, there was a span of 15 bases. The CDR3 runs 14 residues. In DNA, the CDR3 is TGTGCCAGCAGCGTAGAAGGGGGAATCTATGGCTACACCTTC. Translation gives CASSVEGGIYGYTF.

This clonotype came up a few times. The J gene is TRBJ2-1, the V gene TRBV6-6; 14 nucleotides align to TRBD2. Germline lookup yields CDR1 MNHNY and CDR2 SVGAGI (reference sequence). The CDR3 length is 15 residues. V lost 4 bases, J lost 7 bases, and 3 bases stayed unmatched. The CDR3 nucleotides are TGTGCCAGCAGTTGGACTAGCGGGAGGATAAATGAGCAGTTCTTC. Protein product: CASSWTSGRINEQFF.

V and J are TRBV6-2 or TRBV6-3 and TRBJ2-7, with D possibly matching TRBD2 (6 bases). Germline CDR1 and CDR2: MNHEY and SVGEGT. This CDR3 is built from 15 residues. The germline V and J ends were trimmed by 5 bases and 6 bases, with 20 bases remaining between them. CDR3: CASSHPSSARVEQYF. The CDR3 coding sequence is TGTGCCAGCAGTCACCCTTCTAGCGCCAGGGTCGAGCAGTACTTC.

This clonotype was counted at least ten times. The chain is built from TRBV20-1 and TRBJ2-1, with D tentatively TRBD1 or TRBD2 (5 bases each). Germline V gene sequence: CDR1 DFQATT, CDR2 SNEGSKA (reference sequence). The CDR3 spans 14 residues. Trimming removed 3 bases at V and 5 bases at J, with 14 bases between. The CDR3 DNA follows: TGCAGTGCTAGGCCGGGACGCATCGACAATGAGCAGTTCTTC. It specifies CSARPGRIDNEQFF.

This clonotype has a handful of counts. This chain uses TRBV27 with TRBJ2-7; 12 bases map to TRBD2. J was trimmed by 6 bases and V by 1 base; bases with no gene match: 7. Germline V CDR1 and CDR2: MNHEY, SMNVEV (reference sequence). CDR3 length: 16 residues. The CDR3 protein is CASSLYLAGGPSEQYF. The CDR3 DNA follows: TGTGCCAGCAGTTTATATCTAGCGGGAGGGCCGTCCGAGCAGTACTTC.

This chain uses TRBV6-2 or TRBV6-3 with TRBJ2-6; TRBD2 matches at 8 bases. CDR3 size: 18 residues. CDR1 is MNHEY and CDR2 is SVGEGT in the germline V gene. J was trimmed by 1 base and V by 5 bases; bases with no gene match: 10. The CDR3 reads CASSQSTGGPSGANVLTF. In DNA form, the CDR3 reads TGTGCCAGCAGTCAGTCTACGGGAGGGCCATCTGGGGCCAACGTCCTGACTTTC.

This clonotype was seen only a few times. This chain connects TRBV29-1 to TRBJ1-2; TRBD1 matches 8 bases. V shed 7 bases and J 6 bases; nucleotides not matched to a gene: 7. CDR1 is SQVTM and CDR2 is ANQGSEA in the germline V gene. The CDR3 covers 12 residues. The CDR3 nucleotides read TGCAGCGGGAGGGGACAGGATCATGGCTACACCTTC. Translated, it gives CSGRGQDHGYTF.

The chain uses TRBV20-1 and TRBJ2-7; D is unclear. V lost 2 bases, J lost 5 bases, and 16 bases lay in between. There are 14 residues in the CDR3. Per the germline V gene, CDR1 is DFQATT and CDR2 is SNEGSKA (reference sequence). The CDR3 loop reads CSARLVLGLNEQYF. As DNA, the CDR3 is TGCAGTGCTAGACTCGTACTCGGTCTGAACGAGCAGTACTTC.

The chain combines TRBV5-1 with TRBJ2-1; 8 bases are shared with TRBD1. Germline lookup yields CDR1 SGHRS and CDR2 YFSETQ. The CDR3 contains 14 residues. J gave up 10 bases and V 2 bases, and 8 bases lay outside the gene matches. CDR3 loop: CASSFSGQGREQFF. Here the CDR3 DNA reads TGCGCCAGCAGCTTCTCTGGACAGGGCAGGGAGCAGTTCTTC. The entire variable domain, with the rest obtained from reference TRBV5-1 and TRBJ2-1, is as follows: KAGVTQTPRYLIKTRGQQVTLSCSPISGHRSVSWYQQTPGQGLQFLFEYFSETQRNKGNFPGRFSGRQFSNSRSEMNVSTLELGDSALYLCASSFSGQGREQFFGPGTRLTVL.

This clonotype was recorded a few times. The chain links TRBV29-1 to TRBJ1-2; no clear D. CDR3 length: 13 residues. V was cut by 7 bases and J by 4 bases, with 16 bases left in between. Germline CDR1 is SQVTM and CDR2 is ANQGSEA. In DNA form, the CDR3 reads TGCAGCGCCCGCTTAGGGAGCATCTATGGCTACACCTTC. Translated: CSARLGSIYGYTF.

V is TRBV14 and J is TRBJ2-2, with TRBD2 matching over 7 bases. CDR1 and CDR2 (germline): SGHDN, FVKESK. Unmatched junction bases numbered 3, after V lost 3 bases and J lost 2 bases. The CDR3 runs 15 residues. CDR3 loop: CASSHLAVNTGELFF. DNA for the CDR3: TGTGCCAGCAGCCACCTAGCGGTTAACACCGGGGAGCTGTTTTTT.